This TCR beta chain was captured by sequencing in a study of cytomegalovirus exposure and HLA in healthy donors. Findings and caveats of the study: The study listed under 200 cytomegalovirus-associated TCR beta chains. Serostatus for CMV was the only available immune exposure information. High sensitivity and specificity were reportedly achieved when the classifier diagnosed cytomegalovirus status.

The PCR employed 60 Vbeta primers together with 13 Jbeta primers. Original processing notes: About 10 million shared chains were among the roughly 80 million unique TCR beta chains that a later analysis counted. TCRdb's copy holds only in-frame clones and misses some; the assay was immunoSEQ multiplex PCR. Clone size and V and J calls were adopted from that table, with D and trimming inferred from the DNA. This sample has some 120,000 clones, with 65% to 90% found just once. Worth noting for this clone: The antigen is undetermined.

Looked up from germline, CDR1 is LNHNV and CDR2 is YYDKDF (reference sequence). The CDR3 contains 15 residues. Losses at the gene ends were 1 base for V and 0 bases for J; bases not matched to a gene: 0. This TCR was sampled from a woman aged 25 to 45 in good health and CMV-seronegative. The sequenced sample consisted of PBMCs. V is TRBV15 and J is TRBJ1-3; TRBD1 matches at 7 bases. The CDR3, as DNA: TGTGCCACCAGCAGAGGGACAGGCTCTGGAAACACCATATATTTT. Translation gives CATSRGTGSGNTIYF.